Each of the 19 T cell receptor beta chains below was sequenced from the same sample in a study of T cells in Graves' hyperthyroidism and ophthalmopathy. Regions amplified from RNA transcripts were the TCR beta CDR3 regions. First-round RT-PCR of the TCR CDR3 relied on the HTBI primer set. In TCRdb, the multiplex PCR reads were re-called with MiXCR into one record per CDR3 protein. The repertoire holds over 150,000 distinct CDR3 sequences, with about 17% as singletons. The sample comprised blood. The receptor source for this set is a woman between 50 and 59 years old with Graves' hyperthyroidism.

This clonotype was found many times. J is TRBJ2-3 and V is TRBV18; no reliable D call. V was trimmed by 5 bases and J by 4 bases, leaving 10 bases between them. The germline gives CDR1 KGHSH, CDR2 LQKENI. This CDR3 contains 13 residues. The CDR3 bases are TGTGCCAGCTCAAACTTGGGCGCAGATACGCAGTATTTT. Translating gives CASSNLGADTQYF. Looking up the rest from reference TRBV18 and TRBJ2-3 gives the full variable domain: NAGVMQNPRHLVRRRGQEARLRCSPMKGHSHVYWYRQLPEEGLKFMVYLQKENIIDESGMPKERFSAEFPKEGPSILRIQQVVRGDSAAYFCASSNLGADTQYFGPGTRLTVL.

Ten or more counts support this clonotype. The rearrangement joins TRBV20-1 to TRBJ1-5; D ambiguous. The V and J ends lost 3 bases and 3 bases respectively, with 9 bases between them. The germline CDR1 and CDR2 sequences are DFQATT and SNEGSKA (reference sequence). The CDR3 extends over 13 amino acids. CDR3: CSARGRYNQPQHF. CDR3 nucleotides: TGCAGTGCTAGGGGCAGGTACAATCAGCCCCAGCATTTT.

This clonotype was counted a few times. V gene TRBV3-1 combines with J gene TRBJ1-1, with D tentatively TRBD1 (6 bases). The CDR3 is made up of 14 amino acids. Germline lookup yields CDR1 LGHDT and CDR2 YNNKEL (reference sequence). Trimming left V 5 bases short and J 0 bases short, with 10 bases between. The CDR3, as DNA: TGTGCCAGCAGCACCAGGGGCATGAACACTGAAGCTTTCTTT. It is translated as CASSTRGMNTEAFF.

This clonotype has at least ten counts. The CDR3 here is CSARDRKGGPGKLNTEAFF. The CDR3 DNA sequence: TGCAGTGCTAGAGATCGTAAGGGTGGGCCAGGAAAATTAAACACTGAAGCTTTCTTT. V and J are TRBV20-1 and TRBJ1-1; D gene uncertain. CDR1 DFQATT and CDR2 SNEGSKA come from the germline V gene (reference sequence). Trimming pared 0 bases from V and 2 bases from J, leaving 25 bases between. This CDR3 is 19 amino acids long.

This clonotype appeared many times. The V gene is TRBV18, the J gene TRBJ1-1; D unresolved. V shed 2 bases and J shed 0 bases, with 10 bases lying between them. Germline CDR1 is KGHSH and CDR2 is LQKENI. This CDR3 has 15 residues. DNA of the CDR3: TGTGCCAGCTCACCATCCCGCCAGATGAACACTGAAGCTTTCTTT. Its translation: CASSPSRQMNTEAFF.

This clonotype was seen ten or more times. This rearrangement joins TRBV2 to TRBJ1-3; D gene ambiguous. Germline V gives CDR1 SNHLY, CDR2 FYNNEI. Trimming stripped 6 bases from V and 2 bases from J, with 8 bases between. CDR3 length: 13 residues. The CDR3 nucleotides are TGTGCCAGCAGGGGGTACGCTGGAAACACCATATATTTT. Translating it yields CASRGYAGNTIYF.

This clonotype was counted at least ten times. The rearrangement joins TRBV19 to TRBJ2-7; 8 bases agree with TRBD1. The trim removed 3 bases at V and 3 bases at J, leaving 1 base unmatched. Per germline, CDR1 LNHDA and CDR2 SQIVND (reference sequence). This CDR3 contains 13 residues. As DNA, the CDR3 is TGTGCCAGTAGTATTACAGGGGGCTACGAGCAGTACTTC. This codes for CASSITGGYEQYF.

This clonotype showed up many times. The chain has TRBV7-6 and TRBJ2-3; possible D gene TRBD2, 6 bases. V lost 5 bases and J 0 bases, leaving 12 bases between the germline ends. Germline V gene sequence: CDR1 SGHVS, CDR2 FNYEAQ. The CDR3 length is 15 residues. The CDR3 region is CASSPNGGSTDTQYF. The CDR3 nucleotides read TGTGCCAGCAGCCCTAACGGAGGGAGCACAGATACGCAGTATTTT.

The chain uses TRBV5-4 and TRBJ2-7; D not resolved. The CDR3 is made up of 13 amino acids. The ends were cut back, 5 bases at V and 1 base at J, with 10 bases in the middle. The germline CDR1 and CDR2 sequences are SGHNT and YYREEE (reference sequence). CDR3 in amino acids: CASRTSESYEQYF. The CDR3 bases are TGTGCCAGCAGGACGTCAGAATCCTACGAGCAGTACTTC.

The chain uses TRBV7-2 and TRBJ1-1, with 7 bases identical to TRBD1. The CDR3 loop spans 15 amino acids. Germline V gene lookup returns CDR1 SGHTA and CDR2 FQGNSA. Losses at the gene ends were 4 bases for V and 0 bases for J; bases not matched to a gene: 5. CDR3 protein: CASSSQGQMNTEAFF. CDR3 nucleotides: TGTGCCAGCAGCTCTCAGGGACAGATGAACACTGAAGCTTTCTTT.

This clonotype was seen a handful of times. Lacking the conserved final phenylalanine or tryptophan, this CDR3 likely reflects a read error. This rearrangement joins TRBV7-2 to TRBJ2-7; tentatively, D is TRBD2 (5 bases). Trimming shortened V by 6 bases and J by 5 bases, and 14 bases separated the two germline ends. The CDR3 runs to 13 residues. The V gene's germline CDR1 is SGHTA and CDR2 FQGNSA. CDR3 nucleotides: TGTGCCAGCAGGGATGGACTGCAGAACGAGCAGTACTAC. Its translation is CASRDGLQNEQYY.

This sequence joins TRBV7-9 and TRBJ1-1, with D perhaps matching TRBD1 (5 bases). Germline lookup yields CDR1 SEHNR and CDR2 FQNEAQ (reference sequence). This CDR3 contains 15 residues. V was trimmed by 5 bases and J by 1 base, leaving 14 bases between them. CDR3 loop: CASSTPGLENTEAFF. The CDR3 coding sequence is TGTGCCAGCAGCACCCCGGGACTCGAGAACACTGAAGCTTTCTTT.

The chain combines TRBV6-2 or TRBV6-3 with TRBJ1-2; 9 positions agree with TRBD1. Germline CDR1 and CDR2: MNHEY and SVGEGT. V trimming: 5 bases; J trimming: 8 bases; junction bases outside the gene matches: 6. The CDR3 covers 13 residues. The CDR3 nucleotides are TGTGCCAGCAGTAACAGGGGGCCGGGGGGCTACACCTTC. Translating gives CASSNRGPGGYTF.

This clonotype has ten or more counts. The chain is built from TRBV6-1 and TRBJ2-7, with D possibly TRBD2 on 6 matching bases. The CDR3 is 12 residues long. Germline V gives CDR1 MNHNS, CDR2 SASEGT. Trimming took 10 bases from V and 4 from J, leaving 14 bases between them. CDR3 sequence (DNA): TGTGCCACTATGGGGCGGGGATACGAGCAGTACTTC. Protein sequence: CATMGRGYEQYF.

Many counts were recorded for this clonotype. The chain couples TRBV2 to TRBJ1-2, with no clear D. V was cut by 6 bases and J by 7 bases, with 15 bases left in between. Germline V gives CDR1 SNHLY, CDR2 FYNNEI. The CDR3 runs 13 residues. The CDR3 loop reads CASRYGELGGYTF. In nucleotides, the CDR3 is TGTGCCAGCAGATATGGGGAACTCGGTGGCTACACCTTC.

The V call is TRBV7-9, the J call TRBJ2-1, with TRBD2 matching over 11 bases. The CDR3 has 14 residues. J was trimmed by 15 bases and V by 8 bases; bases with no gene match: 15. Looked up from germline, CDR1 is SEHNR and CDR2 is FQNEAQ (reference sequence). The DNA of the CDR3 is TGTGCCAGCTCAATAGCGGGGGGGCCGGTCGTGCCGTTCTTC. It is translated as CASSIAGGPVVPFF.

The V and J genes are TRBV19 and TRBJ2-1; weak D call: TRBD1 (6 bases). The V end was cut by 7 bases, the J end by 2 bases, with 15 bases between. This CDR3 region has 15 residues. Germline CDR1 LNHDA, CDR2 SQIVND (reference sequence). CDR3 loop: CASKVVRGTYNEQFF. The CDR3 DNA reads as TGTGCCAGTAAGGTAGTGAGGGGGACCTACAATGAGCAGTTCTTC.

This clonotype was counted ten times or more. The chain carries TRBV12-3 or TRBV12-4 and TRBJ2-1, with D perhaps matching TRBD2 (5 bases). Trimming shortened V by 7 bases and J by 4 bases, and 17 bases separated the two germline ends. This CDR3 contains 15 residues. The CDR3 spells CASTPKGLLYNEQFF. The CDR3 bases are TGTGCCAGCACTCCTAAAGGACTCCTGTACAATGAGCAGTTCTTC.

This clonotype came up many times. The V call is TRBV12-5, the J call TRBJ1-5, with D perhaps matching TRBD1 (5 bases). This CDR3 region has 13 residues. V lost 1 base to trimming and J lost 10 bases, with 11 bases between them. Germline CDR1 reads LGHNT; CDR2 reads FRNRAP. The CDR3 nucleotides are TGTGCTAGTGGTTTGGGTCAGGGATACCCCCAGCATTTT. It encodes CASGLGQGYPQHF.